This TCR beta chain emerged from a study of cytomegalovirus exposure and HLA in healthy donors. As regards this clone: Relative to the germline gene, one junction end is altered; a read error may explain this.

The CDR3 spans 13 residues. Germline V gene data show CDR1 as MDHEN and CDR2 as SYDVKM. In the PCR, 60 Vbeta and 13 Jbeta primers were used. Repertoires were generated with immunoSEQ multiplex PCR, while TCRdb's copy carries only in-frame clones and drops some. The table has tens of thousands of clones, just under 80% seen once. Material for sequencing was PBMCs. The TCR sequence derives from a woman aged 40 to 50 in good health and CMV-seronegative. J is TRBJ1-2 and V is TRBV28; TRBD1 agrees at 8 bases. CDR3: CASIVGQGYGYPF. The CDR3 DNA is TGTGCCAGCATAGTCGGACAGGGCTATGGCTACCCCTTC.